Described below is a single T cell receptor beta chain sequence and its context. Its antigen remains unidentified. One base away there is no much larger clone; base qualities are not given. In light of the paper, this sample's time point label describes: baseline before first vaccination. Samples from vaccinated people were obtained from the UK trials COV001 and COV002, which included a single-blind randomized controlled phase 2/3 trial of AZD1222 (ChAdOx1 nCoV-19) in healthy adults. For TCRbeta chain sequencing, PBMC samples were collected from trial participants at day 0 and at day 28 after the second dose. This specimen belongs to a study of T cell responses to AZD1222 COVID-19 vaccine (dated by TCRdb to 2020 to 2022). As for the study more broadly: AZD1222 recipients given second doses at about 4 weeks or at about 12 weeks were pooled, since spike-specific TCR depth and breadth were not found to differ between the two schedules. A total of over 230 trial participants underwent TCR sequencing, of whom 200 to 220 received two doses of AZD1222 and roughly 25 received two doses of the MenACWY control vaccine. Trial participants were enrolled into age subgroups of 18-55, 56-69 and 70-plus years, which contained 148, 28 and 57 TCR-sequenced participants, respectively.

The study at large found these results: After two AZD1222 doses, both the breadth and the depth of spike-specific TCRs were significantly higher than at day 0 and than in MenACWY recipients. Conclusions about previously exposed vaccinees are limited because only five to seven AZD1222 recipients were SARS-CoV-2 seropositive at baseline. In the small 56-69-year group, the increase in depth fell short of significance, most likely because of low power. The whole spike protein was spanned by vaccine-associated CD4 TCRs, and dominant responses were seen in regions 160-218 and 743-854. Participants were mostly white British and included more females than males, and it was suggested by the authors that clonal diversity may have been underestimated. Reportedly, close to half of the unique spike-specific TCRs recognized epitopes lying outside the regions that are mutated in the B.1.351 and B.1.1.7 variants. Because no day 14 peak-response samples were available, the repertoires could be characterized only after the peak T cell response.

The CDR3 regions of human TCRbeta chains were subjected to immunosequencing. On the study's bioinformatics: Repertoire TCRs were checked for matches against a reference library of SARS-CoV-2-specific TCRs that had been generated using the MIRA antigen-specificity platform. Breadth meant the fraction of unique TCRs that were SARS-CoV-2-associated, whereas depth meant the fraction of total T cells that were SARS-CoV-2-associated. Each spike-specific TCR was assigned to its reactive spike region and to a CD4 or CD8 class using the MIRA data. Log10-transformed breadth and depth values were compared by one-way ANOVA with Sidak's multiple comparisons tests. TCRdb stores this immuneACCESS table with in-frame sequences only. Part of the clones is absent; in the studies checked, under half of the shortfall reflects unresolved V genes, and no reason is known for the rest. The V and J calls and clone size come from that table; D and trimming were worked out from the DNA. A total of some 150,000 clones appear in this sample, around 91% of them only once. The top ten constitute 5% of the sample.

This TCR was recovered from an adult in good health. Here the sequenced sample was peripheral blood, taken on day 0 of AZD1222 vaccination.

The bases are TGTGCCATCAGTGTCCAAGGGGAAAAACTGTTTTTT. Translation gives CAISVQGEKLFF. The rearranged segments are TRBV10-3 and TRBJ1-4, with an unclear D gene assignment. Reading from cysteine to phenylalanine, the CDR3 counts 12 amino acids. Only CDR3 DNA is held: 36 bases, read in frame from base 1. Per the germline V gene, ENHRY is the CDR1 and SYGVKD is the CDR2. V loses 4 bases of germline sequence and J loses 8 bases, and the interval between the two ends is 8 bases.